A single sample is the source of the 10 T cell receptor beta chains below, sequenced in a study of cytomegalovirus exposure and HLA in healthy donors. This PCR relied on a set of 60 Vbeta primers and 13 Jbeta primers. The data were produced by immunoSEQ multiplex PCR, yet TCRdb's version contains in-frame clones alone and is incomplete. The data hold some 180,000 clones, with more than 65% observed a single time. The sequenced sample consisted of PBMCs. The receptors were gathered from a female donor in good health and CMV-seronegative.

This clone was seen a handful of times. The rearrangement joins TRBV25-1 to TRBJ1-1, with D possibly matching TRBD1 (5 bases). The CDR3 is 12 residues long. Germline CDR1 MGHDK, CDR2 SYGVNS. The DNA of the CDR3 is TGTGCGACAGAAGAAGGAAACACTGAAGCTTTCTTT. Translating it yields CATEEGNTEAFF. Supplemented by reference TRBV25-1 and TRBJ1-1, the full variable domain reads EADIYQTPRYLVIGTGKKITLECSQTMGHDKMYWYQQDPGMELHLIHYSYGVNSTEKGDLSSESTVSRIRTEHFPLTLESARPSHTSQYLCATEEGNTEAFFGQGTRLTVV.

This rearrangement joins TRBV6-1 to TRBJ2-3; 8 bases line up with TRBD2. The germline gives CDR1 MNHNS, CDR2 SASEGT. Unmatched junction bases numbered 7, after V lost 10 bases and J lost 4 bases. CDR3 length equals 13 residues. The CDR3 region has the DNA TGTGCCACCTACGGGGGGGGCGCAGATACGCAGTATTTT. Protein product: CATYGGGADTQYF.

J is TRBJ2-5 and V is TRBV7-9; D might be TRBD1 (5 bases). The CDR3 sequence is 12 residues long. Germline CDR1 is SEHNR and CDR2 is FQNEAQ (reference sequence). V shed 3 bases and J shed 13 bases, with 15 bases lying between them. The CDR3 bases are TGTGCCAGCAGCTTCGACAGTCGTATACTGTACTTC. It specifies CASSFDSRILYF.

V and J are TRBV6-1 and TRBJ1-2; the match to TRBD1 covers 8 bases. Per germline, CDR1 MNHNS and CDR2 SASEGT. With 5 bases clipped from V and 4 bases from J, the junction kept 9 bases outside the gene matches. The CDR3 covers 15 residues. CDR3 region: CASSIRDRLIYGYTF. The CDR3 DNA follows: TGTGCCAGCAGTATCCGGGACAGGCTCATCTATGGCTACACCTTC.

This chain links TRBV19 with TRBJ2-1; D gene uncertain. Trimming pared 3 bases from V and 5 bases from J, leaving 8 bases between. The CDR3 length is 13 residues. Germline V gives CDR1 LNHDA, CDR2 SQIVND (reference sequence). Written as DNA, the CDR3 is TGTGCCAGTAGTATCTTTCTAAACAATGAGCAGTTCTTC. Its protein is CASSIFLNNEQFF. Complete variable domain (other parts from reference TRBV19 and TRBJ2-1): DGGITQSPKYLFRKEGQNVTLSCEQNLNHDAMYWYRQDPGQGLRLIYYSQIVNDFQKGDIAEGYSVSREKKESFPLTVTSAQKNPTAFYLCASSIFLNNEQFFGPGTRLTVL.

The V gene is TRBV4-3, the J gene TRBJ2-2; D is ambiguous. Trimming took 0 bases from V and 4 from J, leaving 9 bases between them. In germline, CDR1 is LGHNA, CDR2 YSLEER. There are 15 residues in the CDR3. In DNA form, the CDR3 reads TGCGCCAGCAGCCAAGAATTAGCTACCACCGGGGAGCTGTTTTTT. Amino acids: CASSQELATTGELFF.

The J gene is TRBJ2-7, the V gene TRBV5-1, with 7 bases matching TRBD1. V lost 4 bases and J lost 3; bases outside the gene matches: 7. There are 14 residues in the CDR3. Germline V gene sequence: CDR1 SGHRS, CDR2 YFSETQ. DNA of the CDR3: TGCGCCAGCAGCCCTGACAGGGCAAGCTACGAGCAGTACTTC. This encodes CASSPDRASYEQYF. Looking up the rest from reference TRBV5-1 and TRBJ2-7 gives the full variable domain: KAGVTQTPRYLIKTRGQQVTLSCSPISGHRSVSWYQQTPGQGLQFLFEYFSETQRNKGNFPGRFSGRQFSNSRSEMNVSTLELGDSALYLCASSPDRASYEQYFGPGTRLTVT.

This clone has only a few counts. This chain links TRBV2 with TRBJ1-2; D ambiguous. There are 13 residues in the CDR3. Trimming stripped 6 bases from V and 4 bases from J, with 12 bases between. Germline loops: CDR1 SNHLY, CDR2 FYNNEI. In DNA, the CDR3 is TGTGCCAGCAGCGCCCAGTCACCCTATGGCTACACCTTC. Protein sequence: CASSAQSPYGYTF.

The CDR3 coding sequence is TGTGCCAGCAGCTTAGTTCCGGGACAGGGGTGGCAGCCCCAGCATTTT. Its protein is CASSLVPGQGWQPQHF. This rearrangement joins TRBV7-2 to TRBJ1-5; 10 bases match TRBD1. The CDR3 consists of 16 residues. CDR1 SGHTA and CDR2 FQGNSA come from the germline V gene. The ends lost 1 base at V and 7 bases at J; junction bases unmatched: 7.

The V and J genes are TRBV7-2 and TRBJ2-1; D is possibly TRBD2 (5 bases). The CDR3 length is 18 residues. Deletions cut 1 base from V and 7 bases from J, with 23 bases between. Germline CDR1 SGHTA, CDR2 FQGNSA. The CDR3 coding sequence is TGTGCCAGCAGCTTAGTCCAACTGGCGCCCCGGGGTGCTAATGAGCAGTTCTTC. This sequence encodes CASSLVQLAPRGANEQFF. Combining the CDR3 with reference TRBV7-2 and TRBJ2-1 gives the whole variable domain GAGVSQSPSNKVTEKGKDVELRCDPISGHTALYWYRQSLGQGLEFLIYFQGNSAPDKSGLPSDRFSAERTGGSVSTLTIQRTQQEDSAVYLCASSLVQLAPRGANEQFFGPGTRLTVL.